These 29 T cell receptor beta chains came from one sample sequenced in a study of Graves' ophthalmopathy and Graves' hyperthyroidism. Beta-chain TCR CDR3 regions were amplified from RNA transcripts. RT-PCR was first run with HTBI primers, then multiplex PCR in a second round. TCRdb re-called the multiplex PCR reads through MiXCR, storing one row per CDR3 protein. The sample lists over 11,000 distinct CDR3 sequences; about half were seen once. Sequencing was carried out using peripheral blood. These receptors originate from a woman under 40 with Graves' ophthalmopathy.

This clonotype is classed as medium-sized. V usage is TRBV6-5 and J usage is TRBJ2-1, with TRBD2 matching over 11 bases. V lost 2 bases and J lost 4; bases outside the gene matches: 1. This CDR3 is 15 amino acids long. Germline-derived CDR1 and CDR2 are MNHEY and SVGAGI. CDR3: CASSYGTSGYNEQFF. CDR3 DNA: TGTGCCAGCAGTTACGGGACTAGCGGTTACAATGAGCAGTTCTTC.

This clonotype was detected a few times. The chain links TRBV7-9 to TRBJ2-2; TRBD1 matches 9 bases. Germline V gives CDR1 SEHNR, CDR2 FQNEAQ (reference sequence). Trimming removed 6 bases from V and 7 bases from J; junction bases left unmatched: 6. This CDR3 has 14 amino acids. The CDR3 is CASRMTGGDGELFF. The DNA for the CDR3 is TGTGCCAGCAGAATGACAGGGGGTGACGGGGAGCTGTTTTTT. The full variable domain, rest sourced from reference TRBV7-9 and TRBJ2-2, is DTGVSQNPRHKITKRGQNVTFRCDPISEHNRLYWYRQTLGQGPEFLTYFQNEAQLEKSRLLSDRFSAERPKGSFSTLEIQRTEQGDSAMYLCASRMTGGDGELFFGEGSRLTVL.

This clonotype is labeled medium-sized. This chain connects TRBV6-4 to TRBJ2-1; 7 bases line up with TRBD2. Germline values: CDR1 MRHNA, CDR2 SNTAGT. The CDR3 spans 14 residues. The V gene end was trimmed by 0 bases and the J gene end by 6 bases; junction bases not matched to a gene: 2. CDR3 sequence reads: CASSDSGEGNEQFF. CDR3 DNA sequence: TGTGCCAGCAGTGACTCGGGGGAGGGCAATGAGCAGTTCTTC.

Remarks on this clonotype: In this CDR3 the conserved last residue, phenylalanine or tryptophan, is missing, so a read error is likely. The chain carries TRBV5-1 and TRBJ2-1, with 9 nucleotides matching TRBD2. CDR1 is SGHRS, CDR2 YFSETQ, per germline. Trimming at V came to 0 bases and at J to 6 bases, leaving 4 bases not matched to a gene. CDR3 length: 15 residues. CDR3 residues: CASSLGSGSCNEQFI. The CDR3 nucleotides read TGCGCCAGCAGCTTGGGTAGCGGGAGCTGCAATGAGCAGTTCATC.

This clonotype was found a few times. The chain has TRBV9 and TRBJ2-3, with TRBD1 matching 7 bases. J lost 2 bases, V lost 0 bases, and 6 bases had no gene match. The CDR3 consists of 16 residues. Germline V gene data show CDR1 as SGDLS and CDR2 as YYNGEE. The CDR3, as DNA: TGTGCCAGCAGCGTAGCAAGGGGGCTGGCCACAGATACGCAGTATTTT. As protein: CASSVARGLATDTQYF.

This chain connects TRBV14 to TRBJ2-7, with 9 nucleotides matching TRBD1. This CDR3 is built from 12 residues. V gave up 7 bases and J gave up 7 bases; unmatched junction bases: 5. Germline lookup yields CDR1 SGHDN and CDR2 FVKESK. This CDR3 is CASTQQGAEQYV. In DNA, the CDR3 is TGTGCCAGCACACAACAGGGGGCGGAGCAGTACGTC.

The V call is TRBV9, the J call TRBJ1-1; D gene unclear. V was shortened by 0 bases and J by 0 bases, with 6 bases between the two germline ends. The length of the CDR3 is 14 residues. Germline V gives CDR1 SGDLS, CDR2 YYNGEE. The CDR3 region is CASSVEGLNTEAFF. In DNA, the CDR3 is TGTGCCAGCAGCGTAGAAGGGTTGAACACTGAAGCTTTCTTT.

The chain joins TRBV6-4 to TRBJ2-5; 10 bases match TRBD2. There are 16 residues in the CDR3. The germline gives CDR1 MRHNA, CDR2 SNTAGT. V dropped 2 bases and J dropped 3; count of bases not matched to a gene: 6. The DNA of the CDR3 is TGTGCCAGCAGTGACAGGGCTAGCGGGAGAGAAGAGACCCAGTACTTC. It yields the protein CASSDRASGREETQYF.

CDR3 in amino acids: CSAPRPLGGTEAFF. The CDR3 DNA reads TGCAGTGCCCCGAGACCCCTCGGCGGCACTGAAGCTTTCTTT. The gene calls are TRBV20-1 and TRBJ1-1; D remains unclear. CDR1 DFQATT and CDR2 SNEGSKA come from the germline V gene (reference sequence). The CDR3 runs to 14 residues. V shed 6 bases and J shed 4 bases, with 18 bases lying between them.

This clonotype was seen a few times. This rearrangement joins TRBV19 to TRBJ1-1; perhaps TRBD1 as D (6 bases). In germline, CDR1 is LNHDA, CDR2 SQIVND (reference sequence). Trimming cost V 2 bases and J 5 bases, with 18 bases left between them. The CDR3 runs to 16 residues. CDR3 nucleotide sequence: TGTGCCAGTAGTATACTGCAGGGGACTCTCCGAACTGAAGCTTTCTTT. Its translation: CASSILQGTLRTEAFF.

This chain links TRBV19 with TRBJ2-6, with D hard to call. Germline V gene lookup returns CDR1 LNHDA and CDR2 SQIVND (reference sequence). V was pared by 1 base and J by 2 bases, with 6 bases between. The CDR3 extends over 15 amino acids. CDR3 in DNA: TGTGCCAGTAGTATAGCCAGGCCTGGGGCCAACGTCCTGACTTTC. Translated, it gives CASSIARPGANVLTF.

J is TRBJ2-5 and V is TRBV7-9, with TRBD2 matching over 9 bases. This CDR3 is built from 17 residues. Germline V lookup: CDR1 SEHNR, CDR2 FQNEAQ (reference sequence). V was clipped by 3 bases and J by 5 bases; unmatched bases: 13. The CDR3 sequence: CASSFFSGSDRSETQYF. In nucleotides, the CDR3 is TGTGCCAGCAGCTTTTTTAGCGGGAGCGATCGGTCGGAGACCCAGTACTTC.

The chain employs TRBV29-1 and TRBJ2-3, with unresolved D. CDR3 length: 13 amino acids. V was clipped by 4 bases and J by 2 bases, with 10 bases between them. CDR1 SQVTM and CDR2 ANQGSEA come from the germline V gene. CDR3 sequence reads: CSVAPQPTDTQYF. As DNA, the CDR3 is TGCAGCGTTGCCCCCCAACCCACAGATACGCAGTATTTT.

To note about this clonotype: One base away lies a much larger clone, so this may be a sequencing read error. The J gene is TRBJ2-1, the V gene TRBV24-1, with 8 bases aligning to TRBD1. The CDR3 loop spans 16 amino acids. The V gene's germline CDR1 is KGHDR and CDR2 SFDVKD. The junction had 7 bases not matched to a gene; V was cut back by 4 bases and J by 3 bases. The CDR3 bases are TGTGCCACCAGTGAGGCCCGGACAGGGAGCTACAATGAGCAGTTCTTC. It specifies CATSEARTGSYNEQFF.

The chain joins TRBV7-2 to TRBJ1-6; D might be TRBD1 (6 bases). The V end lost 3 bases, the J end lost 7 bases, and 10 bases lay between the germline ends. The CDR3 extends over 14 amino acids. CDR1 SGHTA and CDR2 FQGNSA come from the germline V gene. The CDR3 region has the DNA TGTGCCAGCAGCTTGACAGGAGAGAATTCACCCCTCCACTTT. Protein sequence: CASSLTGENSPLHF.

The V call is TRBV11-2, the J call TRBJ2-3; TRBD2 agrees at 7 bases. V lost 5 bases to trimming and J lost 6 bases; unmatched junction nucleotides: 14. CDR1 SGHAT and CDR2 FQNNGV come from the germline V gene. This CDR3 has 16 residues. The CDR3 here is CASSPTRTRRADTQYF. CDR3 nucleotide sequence: TGTGCCAGCAGCCCTACACGGACTAGAAGGGCGGATACGCAGTATTTT.

This clonotype was seen only a few times. The rearrangement uses TRBV5-4 and TRBJ2-5; TRBD2 might be the D (6 bases). CDR3 length: 17 residues. Germline V gene sequence: CDR1 SGHNT, CDR2 YYREEE (reference sequence). Trimming removed 2 bases from V and 1 base from J, with 18 bases in between. CDR3 region: CASSFGGGWRGQETQYF. The CDR3 DNA reads TGTGCCAGCAGCTTCGGCGGTGGTTGGCGGGGCCAAGAGACCCAGTACTTC.

The chain links TRBV2 to TRBJ2-1; 10 bases align to TRBD2. This CDR3 region has 14 residues. Germline V gene sequence: CDR1 SNHLY, CDR2 FYNNEI. After removal of 1 base from V and 10 bases from J, the junction contained 4 bases not matched to a gene. The CDR3 nucleotides read TGTGCCAGCAGTGAAGTACTAGCGGGACGGGAGCAGTTCTTC. Translated, it gives CASSEVLAGREQFF. The entire variable domain, with the rest obtained from reference TRBV2 and TRBJ2-1, is as follows: EPEVTQTPSHQVTQMGQEVILRCVPISNHLYFYWYRQILGQKVEFLVSFYNNEISEKSEIFDDQFSVERPDGSNFTLKIRSTKLEDSAMYFCASSEVLAGREQFFGPGTRLTVL.

A note on this clonotype: Likely a read error: the CDR3 ends without its conserved phenylalanine or tryptophan. V usage is TRBV20-1 and J usage is TRBJ1-6; D unclear. The CDR3 covers 15 residues. The V gene's germline CDR1 is DFQATT and CDR2 SNEGSKA (reference sequence). For the CDR3, the DNA is TGCAGTGCTAGAGCAACATGGGATTTATATTCCCCCCTCCACTCT. It is translated as CSARATWDLYSPLHS.

Details on this clonotype: Sequence at one end of the junction differs from germline and may be a read error. CDR3 sequence: CAWSVPHQAQHF. The CDR3 bases are TGTGCCTGGAGTGTGCCCCATCAGGCCCAGCATTTT. V usage is TRBV30 and J usage is TRBJ1-5, with D uncertain. The germline V gene has CDR1 GTSNPN and CDR2 SVGIG (reference sequence). The length of the CDR3 is 12 residues.

This clonotype has more than one count but fewer than ten. The chain combines TRBV7-9 with TRBJ2-7; no clear D. The V end lost 1 base, the J end lost 6 bases, and 16 bases lay between the germline ends. The germline gives CDR1 SEHNR, CDR2 FQNEAQ (reference sequence). The CDR3 contains 15 residues. The CDR3 bases are TGTGCCAGCAGCTTAGTTGGAGAGTATGGGCGCGAGCAGTACTTC. It encodes CASSLVGEYGREQYF.

This clonotype appeared many times. The chain joins TRBV20-1 to TRBJ1-3; no firm D call. The CDR3 spans 11 residues. In germline, CDR1 is DFQATT, CDR2 SNEGSKA (reference sequence). V was pared by 7 bases and J by 3 bases, with 7 bases between. Here the CDR3 reads CSGTSGNTIYF. The DNA of the CDR3 is TGCAGTGGCACAAGTGGAAACACCATATATTTT.

Many counts were recorded for this clonotype. The chain is built from TRBV19 and TRBJ1-5; possibly TRBD1 for D (5 bases). Germline assignment: CDR1 LNHDA and CDR2 SQIVND (reference sequence). The CDR3 has 14 residues. V shed 3 bases and J shed 3 bases, with 9 bases lying between them. This CDR3 reads CASSMPGLNQPQHF. CDR3 sequence (DNA): TGTGCCAGTAGTATGCCGGGACTCAATCAGCCCCAGCATTTT.

This clonotype was counted between two and nine times. The chain joins TRBV5-4 to TRBJ1-2, with TRBD1 matching over 7 bases. Germline loops: CDR1 SGHNT, CDR2 YYREEE (reference sequence). The CDR3 is made up of 14 amino acids. After removal of 0 bases from V and 3 bases from J, the junction contained 2 bases not matched to a gene. The CDR3, as DNA: TGTGCCAGCAGCTTGGGGCAGGGGGACTATGGCTACACCTTC. It yields the protein CASSLGQGDYGYTF.

This clonotype showed up just a few times. The CDR3 nucleotides read TGTGCCAGCAGCCCCGATAGCGGAAACAATGAGCAGTTCTTC. It codes for CASSPDSGNNEQFF. The rearrangement joins TRBV7-3 to TRBJ2-1; D is possibly TRBD2 (6 bases). The germline CDR1 and CDR2 sequences are SGHTA and FQGTGA. Deletions cut 5 bases from V and 5 bases from J, with 13 bases between. This CDR3 region has 14 residues.

The chain combines TRBV25-1 with TRBJ1-4; 9 positions match TRBD1. V shed 4 bases, J shed 3 bases, and the junction held 15 bases outside the gene matches. The CDR3 covers 19 residues. Germline V CDR1 and CDR2: MGHDK, SYGVNS. CDR3 residues: CASSGLAYRQGVSNEKLFF. The CDR3 nucleotides are TGTGCCAGCAGTGGGTTGGCTTATCGACAGGGGGTCTCTAATGAAAAACTGTTTTTT. The whole variable domain, remainder taken from reference TRBV25-1 and TRBJ1-4, is EADIYQTPRYLVIGTGKKITLECSQTMGHDKMYWYQQDPGMELHLIHYSYGVNSTEKGDLSSESTVSRIRTEHFPLTLESARPSHTSQYLCASSGLAYRQGVSNEKLFFGSGTQLSVL.

The chain employs TRBV20-1 and TRBJ2-1; the match to TRBD2 covers 14 bases. The CDR3 runs 14 residues. The germline gives CDR1 DFQATT, CDR2 SNEGSKA (reference sequence). Unmatched junction bases numbered 5, after V lost 4 bases and J lost 9 bases. CDR3 coding DNA: TGCAGTGCTATGGGACTAGCGGGAGTAATTGAGCAGTTCTTC. Translated: CSAMGLAGVIEQFF.

This clonotype has a count of ten or more. The CDR3 coding sequence is TGCAGTGCTAGGGGACTAGGTGAGCAGTTCTTC. Protein product: CSARGLGEQFF. The chain joins TRBV20-1 to TRBJ2-1; TRBD2 aligns across 8 bases. V was pared by 3 bases and J by 9 bases, with 1 base of the junction left unmatched. Germline V gene data show CDR1 as DFQATT and CDR2 as SNEGSKA (reference sequence). CDR3 length: 11 amino acids.

The chain has TRBV20-1 and TRBJ2-2; D not certain. Trimming left V 0 bases short and J 4 bases short, with 12 bases between. The CDR3 sequence is 15 residues long. Looked up from germline, CDR1 is DFQATT and CDR2 is SNEGSKA (reference sequence). CDR3 amino acids: CSARDNRLGTGELFF. The CDR3 DNA reads TGCAGTGCTAGAGATAATCGACTCGGCACCGGGGAGCTGTTTTTT.